The clone carrying this T cell receptor beta chain was seen many times. Its antigen is unidentified. This entry is derived from a study of identical twins. Whole-study results and caveats: Excess sharing by twins proved weaker in beta out-of-frame sequences.

TCRdb re-derived calls from the 5' RACE reads in MiXCR, one entry per CDR3 protein. The table shows roughly 690,000 distinct CDR3 sequences, with around 6% occurring only once. Trimming pared 4 bases from V and 1 base from J, leaving 11 bases between. The CDR3 is 15 residues long. Germline CDR1 reads SGHRS; CDR2 reads YFSETQ. V usage is TRBV5-1 and J usage is TRBJ2-2, with D possibly matching TRBD1 (6 bases). The sequenced material came from naive T cells sorted from blood. This TCR came from a man younger than 35 in good health. This CDR3 reads CASSPGTRNTGELFF. DNA for the CDR3: TGCGCCAGCAGCCCGGGGACACGGAACACCGGGGAGCTGTTTTTT. The full variable domain, rest sourced from reference TRBV5-1 and TRBJ2-2, is KAGVTQTPRYLIKTRGQQVTLSCSPISGHRSVSWYQQTPGQGLQFLFEYFSETQRNKGNFPGRFSGRQFSNSRSEMNVSTLELGDSALYLCASSPGTRNTGELFFGEGSRLTVL.